This T cell receptor (beta chain) was captured in a study of blood T cell repertoires in COVID-19. Study at large: Some COVID-19 samples were acute and others convalescent; all came from the United States, Italy and Spain. T cells, B-cell-depleted T cells, or PBMCs provided the cDNA or gDNA that served as material.

The method was immunoSEQ multiplex PCR; TCRdb's version includes in-frame clones alone and lacks a portion of them. The sample contains about 210,000 clones, 75% to 85% of which appear only once. The sequencing input was PBMCs or T cells enriched from blood (not recorded which). The receptor was derived from a man between 40 and 49 years old who had recovered from COVID-19.

DNA for the CDR3: TGTGCCAGCAGTCACGGGGGGTATGGGTTCCCCCAAGAGACCCAGTACTTC. This sequence encodes CASSHGGYGFPQETQYF. The chain uses TRBV5-5 and TRBJ2-5; 7 positions match TRBD2. This CDR3 region has 17 residues. Germline CDR1 reads SGHKS; CDR2 reads YYEKEE (reference sequence). V lost 5 bases and J lost 1; bases outside the gene matches: 14.